The 22 T cell receptor beta chains below were found in one sample sequenced in a study of PD-1 blockade in mismatch repair-deficient tumors (dated by TCRdb to 2017 to 2019). Library preparation was by the immunoSEQ multiplex PCR assay. TCRdb took over this immuneACCESS table, retaining in-frame rearrangements with V and J assigned. Such tables are incomplete; in checked studies, under half of the missing clones stem from an unresolved V gene, and the remainder is unexplained. The sample has 12,000 to 15,000 clones on record, 65% to 90% of them singletons. Under 2% of the sample goes to the ten largest clones. The source was PBMCs, collected less than 15 weeks after starting pembrolizumab. The source of these receptors is an adult with mismatch repair-deficient cancer.

The chain uses TRBV27 and TRBJ1-2; D perhaps matches TRBD1 (5 bases). CDR1 is MNHEY and CDR2 is SMNVEV in the germline V gene (reference sequence). Deletions cut 5 bases from V and 7 bases from J, with 20 bases between. CDR3 length equals 15 residues. The CDR3 here is CASSPLGGEGVGYTF. In nucleotides, the CDR3 is TGTGCCAGCAGTCCCTTGGGGGGTGAGGGTGTTGGCTACACCTTC.

The chain is built from TRBV29-1 and TRBJ2-7, with TRBD1 matching 8 bases. V trimming: 7 bases; J trimming: 2 bases; junction bases outside the gene matches: 4. The CDR3 extends over 12 amino acids. The germline gives CDR1 SQVTM, CDR2 ANQGSEA. The CDR3 bases are TGCAGCGCCGGACAGGGAGCCTACGAGCAGTACTTC. Its protein is CSAGQGAYEQYF.

The chain joins TRBV19 to TRBJ2-5; 10 positions agree with TRBD2. This CDR3 spans 13 amino acids. Losses at the gene ends were 1 base for V and 13 bases for J; bases not matched to a gene: 6. Per germline, CDR1 LNHDA and CDR2 SQIVND (reference sequence). CDR3 protein: CASSIGSGGAPYF. In nucleotides, the CDR3 is TGTGCCAGTAGTATAGGCAGCGGGGGGGCGCCGTACTTC.

V gene TRBV19 combines with J gene TRBJ1-2, with D maybe TRBD1 (5 bases). Between the trimmed V and J ends, which lost 4 bases and 4 bases, there was a span of 16 bases. Germline CDR1 reads LNHDA; CDR2 reads SQIVND (reference sequence). The CDR3 loop spans 15 amino acids. CDR3 DNA: TGTGCCAGTAGTACATCACCCGGACAAATCTATGGCTACACCTTC. This translates into CASSTSPGQIYGYTF.

The chain recombines TRBV6-5 with TRBJ2-5; 7 bases agree with TRBD1. The ends lost 4 bases at V and 6 bases at J; junction bases unmatched: 8. The CDR3 covers 14 residues. CDR1 and CDR2 (germline): MNHEY, SVGAGI. CDR3 sequence reads: CASSFDRAGQTQYF. CDR3 coding DNA: TGTGCCAGCAGTTTTGACAGGGCCGGGCAGACCCAGTACTTC.

The rearrangement joins TRBV14 to TRBJ2-2; no definite D call. The CDR3 consists of 15 residues. Trimming took 0 bases from V and 7 from J, leaving 12 bases between them. In germline, CDR1 is SGHDN, CDR2 FVKESK. The CDR3 DNA is TGTGCCAGCAGCCAAGACCTGGGCGCCAGCGGGGAGCTGTTTTTT. This translates into CASSQDLGASGELFF. The full variable domain, completed using reference TRBV14 and TRBJ2-2, is EAGVTQFPSHSVIEKGQTVTLRCDPISGHDNLYWYRRVMGKEIKFLLHFVKESKQDESGMPNNRFLAERTGGTYSTLKVQPAELEDSGVYFCASSQDLGASGELFFGEGSRLTVL.

The chain recombines TRBV11-3 with TRBJ2-2, with 13 bases identical to TRBD2. Germline loops: CDR1 SGHNT, CDR2 YENEEA. With V trimmed by 5 bases and J by 6 bases, 3 bases remained unmatched. The CDR3 covers 15 residues. CDR3 in amino acids: CASSPGTSGAGELFF. For the CDR3, the DNA is TGTGCCAGCAGCCCCGGGACTAGCGGGGCCGGGGAGCTGTTTTTT.

This sequence joins TRBV7-2 and TRBJ1-2; no clear D gene. The germline CDR1 and CDR2 sequences are SGHTA and FQGNSA. The CDR3 runs to 14 residues. Trimming removed 1 base from V and 4 bases from J, with 10 bases in between. CDR3 nucleotide sequence: TGTGCCAGCAGCTTAGTATCCGAGGGCTATGGCTACACCTTC. This translates into CASSLVSEGYGYTF. Variable domain in full (rest from reference TRBV7-2 and TRBJ1-2): GAGVSQSPSNKVTEKGKDVELRCDPISGHTALYWYRQSLGQGLEFLIYFQGNSAPDKSGLPSDRFSAERTGGSVSTLTIQRTQQEDSAVYLCASSLVSEGYGYTFGSGTRLTVV.

The rearrangement joins TRBV2 to TRBJ2-3; 9 bases line up with TRBD2. The CDR3 is 14 amino acids. Per germline, CDR1 SNHLY and CDR2 FYNNEI. With 10 bases clipped from V and 1 base from J, the junction kept 6 bases outside the gene matches. The CDR3 DNA reads as TGTGCCACCTCAAGGACTAGCGGCACAGATACGCAGTATTTT. This codes for CATSRTSGTDTQYF.

V and J are TRBV7-3 and TRBJ2-2; TRBD1 aligns across 12 bases. The CDR3 is 15 residues long. V trimming: 8 bases; J trimming: 5 bases; junction bases outside the gene matches: 6. Germline CDR1 SGHTA, CDR2 FQGTGA. The DNA for the CDR3 is TGTGCCAGCGGGGGACAGGGGGCCTATACCGGGGAGCTGTTTTTT. Protein product: CASGGQGAYTGELFF.

The V call is TRBV11-3, the J call TRBJ2-1; the match to TRBD2 covers 7 bases. The length of the CDR3 is 17 residues. After removal of 1 base from V and 0 bases from J, the junction contained 6 bases not matched to a gene. CDR1 and CDR2 (germline): SGHNT, YENEEA. CDR3 sequence: CASSLGVAGSSYNEQFF. Here the CDR3 DNA reads TGTGCCAGCAGCTTAGGGGTAGCGGGTAGCTCCTACAATGAGCAGTTCTTC. The entire variable domain, with the rest obtained from reference TRBV11-3 and TRBJ2-1, is as follows: EAGVVQSPRYKIIEKKQPVAFWCNPISGHNTLYWYLQNLGQGPELLIRYENEEAVDDSQLPKDRFSAERLKGVDSTLKIQPAELGDSAVYLCASSLGVAGSSYNEQFFGPGTRLTVL.

This chain uses TRBV25-1 with TRBJ1-1; possible D gene TRBD1, 5 bases. The CDR3 spans 14 residues. The germline CDR1 and CDR2 sequences are MGHDK and SYGVNS. V lost 5 bases and J 0 bases, leaving 10 bases between the germline ends. The CDR3 is CASSRGAMNTEAFF. CDR3 nucleotide sequence: TGTGCCAGCAGTCGTGGGGCCATGAACACTGAAGCTTTCTTT.

This chain connects TRBV7-9 to TRBJ1-1; TRBD1 matches at 8 bases. CDR3 length equals 18 residues. V was clipped by 1 base and J by 1 base; unmatched bases: 11. The V gene's germline CDR1 is SEHNR and CDR2 FQNEAQ (reference sequence). CDR3 coding DNA: TGTGCCAGCAGCTTAGAAAACAGGGGGGCAGGGCCGAACACTGAAGCTTTCTTT. Translated: CASSLENRGAGPNTEAFF.

This clone was recorded only once. V gene TRBV5-1 combines with J gene TRBJ2-1; D remains ambiguous. Trimming stripped 10 bases from V and 0 bases from J, with 11 bases between. Per germline, CDR1 SGHRS and CDR2 YFSETQ. CDR3 length: 13 amino acids. CDR3 amino acids: CARPEDSYNEQFF. CDR3 nucleotide sequence: TGCGCCCGACCTGAGGACTCCTACAATGAGCAGTTCTTC.

The V and J genes are TRBV10-3 and TRBJ2-1; TRBD1 aligns across 7 bases. In germline, CDR1 is ENHRY, CDR2 SYGVKD. The CDR3 is 15 residues long. J gave up 5 bases and V 6 bases, and 10 bases lay outside the gene matches. The CDR3 protein is CAISPRVGQDNEQFF. In nucleotides, the CDR3 is TGTGCCATCAGCCCACGGGTAGGACAGGACAATGAGCAGTTCTTC.

The chain has TRBV9 and TRBJ2-7; the match to TRBD1 covers 8 bases. Germline assignment: CDR1 SGDLS and CDR2 YYNGEE. The CDR3 runs 14 residues. V gave up 3 bases and J gave up 3 bases; unmatched junction bases: 5. CDR3 residues: CASSAQQGGYEQYF. CDR3 sequence (DNA): TGTGCCAGCAGCGCCCAACAGGGGGGCTACGAGCAGTACTTC. Filled out from reference TRBV9 and TRBJ2-7, the complete variable domain reads DSGVTQTPKHLITATGQRVTLRCSPRSGDLSVYWYQQSLDQGLQFLIQYYNGEERAKGNILERFSAQQFPDLHSELNLSSLELGDSALYFCASSAQQGGYEQYFGPGTRLTVT.

The chain carries TRBV2 and TRBJ2-7, with TRBD1 as a possible D gene (5 bases). This CDR3 has 13 amino acids. V was trimmed by 4 bases and J by 4 bases, leaving 11 bases between them. Germline V gene lookup returns CDR1 SNHLY and CDR2 FYNNEI. The CDR3 protein is CASSGGPRYEQYF. The CDR3 DNA is TGTGCCAGCAGTGGGGGCCCAAGGTACGAGCAGTACTTC. Full variable domain (remainder filled in from reference TRBV2 and TRBJ2-7): EPEVTQTPSHQVTQMGQEVILRCVPISNHLYFYWYRQILGQKVEFLVSFYNNEISEKSEIFDDQFSVERPDGSNFTLKIRSTKLEDSAMYFCASSGGPRYEQYFGPGTRLTVT.

The chain has TRBV5-1 and TRBJ2-7, with D perhaps TRBD2 (5 bases). This CDR3 is built from 13 residues. V was trimmed by 5 bases and J by 1 base, leaving 10 bases between them. The germline V gene encodes CDR1 SGHRS and CDR2 YFSETQ. The CDR3 loop is CASSRLPSYEQYF. The CDR3 region has the DNA TGCGCCAGCAGTCGACTACCGTCCTACGAGCAGTACTTC.

The V gene is TRBV11-2, the J gene TRBJ2-1, with 8 positions matching TRBD2. This CDR3 is built from 13 residues. Per germline, CDR1 SGHAT and CDR2 FQNNGV. The V and J ends lost 5 bases and 5 bases, in that order; junction bases with no gene match: 2. The CDR3 region has the DNA TGTGCCAGCAGCCCACTAGCGGACAATGAGCAGTTCTTC. It yields the protein CASSPLADNEQFF.

V and J are TRBV7-2 and TRBJ1-2; 10 bases are a match to TRBD1. The CDR3 has 15 residues. Germline trimming cut 4 bases from V and 10 bases from J; bases unmatched to any gene: 12. The germline V gene has CDR1 SGHTA and CDR2 FQGNSA. CDR3 sequence reads: CASSSRGQGLSLYTF. The CDR3 DNA reads as TGTGCCAGCAGCTCGAGGGGACAGGGGCTCTCCCTCTACACCTTC.

The gene calls are TRBV27 and TRBJ1-1; 8 nucleotides match TRBD1. Trimming removed 9 bases from V and 0 bases from J; junction bases left unmatched: 6. CDR1 is MNHEY, CDR2 SMNVEV, per germline (reference sequence). This CDR3 is built from 14 residues. This CDR3 is CASGRGLMNTEAFF. CDR3 in DNA: TGTGCCAGTGGCAGGGGGCTGATGAACACTGAAGCTTTCTTT.

The genes are TRBV5-1 and TRBJ2-5, with D maybe TRBD2 (6 bases). The CDR3 is 15 residues long. Trimming stripped 6 bases from V and 1 base from J, with 16 bases between. Germline loops: CDR1 SGHRS, CDR2 YFSETQ. CDR3 sequence reads: CASIGSLGGQETQYF. The CDR3 DNA follows: TGCGCCAGCATCGGGAGTCTGGGGGGCCAAGAGACCCAGTACTTC. The whole variable domain, remainder taken from reference TRBV5-1 and TRBJ2-5, is KAGVTQTPRYLIKTRGQQVTLSCSPISGHRSVSWYQQTPGQGLQFLFEYFSETQRNKGNFPGRFSGRQFSNSRSEMNVSTLELGDSALYLCASIGSLGGQETQYFGPGTRLLVL.